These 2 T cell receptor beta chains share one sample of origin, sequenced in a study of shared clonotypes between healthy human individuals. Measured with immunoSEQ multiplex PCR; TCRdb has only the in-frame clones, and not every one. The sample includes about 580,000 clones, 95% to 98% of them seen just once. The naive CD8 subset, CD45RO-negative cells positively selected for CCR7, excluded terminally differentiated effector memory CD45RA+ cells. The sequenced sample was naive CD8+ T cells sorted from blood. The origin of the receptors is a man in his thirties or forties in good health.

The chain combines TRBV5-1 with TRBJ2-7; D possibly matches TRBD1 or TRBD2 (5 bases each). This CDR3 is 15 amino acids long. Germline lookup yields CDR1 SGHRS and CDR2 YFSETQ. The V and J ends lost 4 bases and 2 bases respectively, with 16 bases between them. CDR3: CASSLFGGPTYEQYF. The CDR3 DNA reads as TGCGCCAGCAGCCTTTTTGGGGGACCCACCTACGAGCAGTACTTC.

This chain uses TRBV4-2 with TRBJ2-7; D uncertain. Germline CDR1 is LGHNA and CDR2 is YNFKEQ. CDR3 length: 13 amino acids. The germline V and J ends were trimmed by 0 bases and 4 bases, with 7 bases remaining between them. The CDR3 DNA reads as TGTGCCAGCAGCCAAGATGTGGCTTACGAGCAGTACTTC. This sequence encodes CASSQDVAYEQYF.